The 10 T cell receptor beta chains below all came from one sample that was sequenced in a study of spatial heterogeneity in lung cancer. A single record per CDR3 protein comes from TCRdb applying MiXCR to the 5' RACE reads. The sample lists about 43,000 distinct CDR3 sequences, 20% to 25% occurring once. The time point was: blood at routine non-recurrence follow-up after resection. Sequencing used PBMCs, obtained at follow-up. All receptors derive from a female donor with early-stage non-small cell lung cancer.

This chain joins TRBV2 and TRBJ2-6; D is ambiguous. The CDR3 has 14 residues. The germline V gene has CDR1 SNHLY and CDR2 FYNNEI. V gave up 6 bases and J gave up 1 base, with 7 bases separating them. CDR3 sequence: CASRRFSGANVLTF. The CDR3 nucleotides are TGTGCCAGCAGAAGGTTTTCTGGGGCCAACGTCCTGACTTTC.

This clonotype came up many times. The gene calls are TRBV5-1 and TRBJ2-1, with 10 positions matching TRBD2. Germline CDR1 reads SGHRS; CDR2 reads YFSETQ. The J segment lost 5 bases and the V segment lost 4 bases, leaving 9 bases of the junction unmatched. The CDR3 covers 16 residues. This CDR3 is CASSLGLAGADNEQFF. CDR3 nucleotides: TGCGCCAGCAGCCTTGGTCTAGCGGGAGCCGACAATGAGCAGTTCTTC.

The chain has TRBV11-2 and TRBJ1-3; no reliable D call. The CDR3 covers 16 residues. CDR1 SGHAT and CDR2 FQNNGV come from the germline V gene. The V gene lost 5 bases and the J gene lost 7 bases, with 21 bases spanning the gap. The CDR3 loop is CASSTIGRSWENTIYF. The CDR3 nucleotides read TGTGCCAGCAGCACCATTGGACGGAGTTGGGAGAACACCATATATTTT.

This clonotype has just a few counts. This sequence joins TRBV3-1 and TRBJ2-5; no definite D call. Germline V CDR1 and CDR2: LGHDT, YNNKEL (reference sequence). The V and J ends lost 1 base and 5 bases respectively, with 8 bases between them. The CDR3 is made up of 13 amino acids. The CDR3: CASSQVLLETQYF. The CDR3 DNA follows: TGTGCCAGCAGCCAAGTACTTCTCGAGACCCAGTACTTC.

This clonotype was observed many times. The chain is built from TRBV20-1 and TRBJ2-7; TRBD1 is a possible D gene (5 bases). The germline V and J ends were trimmed by 0 bases and 7 bases, with 16 bases remaining between them. CDR1 and CDR2 from the germline V gene are DFQATT and SNEGSKA (reference sequence). This CDR3 spans 14 amino acids. Here the CDR3 DNA reads TGCAGTGCTAGAGATCCGGCCAGGGAAGGGGAGCAGTACTTC. It specifies CSARDPAREGEQYF.

With regard to this clonotype: A single base separates this from a much larger clone, so it may be a read error. The rearrangement links TRBV13 to TRBJ2-2; 8 bases fit TRBD1. With V trimmed by 3 bases and J by 7 bases, 4 bases remained unmatched. The germline CDR1 and CDR2 sequences are PRHDT and FYEKMQ (reference sequence). The CDR3 is made up of 14 amino acids. CDR3 in DNA: TGTGCCAGCAGCTTGACAGGGGACAACGGGGAGCTGTTTTTT. Protein sequence: CASSLTGDNGELFF.

V is TRBV20-1 and J is TRBJ2-7; 8 bases fit TRBD2. Trimming at V came to 6 bases and at J to 0 bases, leaving 4 bases not matched to a gene. Germline loops: CDR1 DFQATT, CDR2 SNEGSKA (reference sequence). The CDR3 consists of 13 residues. The CDR3 protein is CSAPGRASYEQYF. The CDR3 nucleotides are TGCAGTGCCCCCGGGAGGGCCTCCTACGAGCAGTACTTC.

V usage is TRBV5-1 and J usage is TRBJ2-2; D call uncertain. Germline V gene sequence: CDR1 SGHRS, CDR2 YFSETQ. V was pared by 0 bases and J by 1 base, with 4 bases between. There are 14 residues in the CDR3. The CDR3 sequence is CASSLVENTGELFF. CDR3 nucleotide sequence: TGCGCCAGCAGCTTGGTGGAGAACACCGGGGAGCTGTTTTTT. Combining the CDR3 with reference TRBV5-1 and TRBJ2-2 gives the whole variable domain KAGVTQTPRYLIKTRGQQVTLSCSPISGHRSVSWYQQTPGQGLQFLFEYFSETQRNKGNFPGRFSGRQFSNSRSEMNVSTLELGDSALYLCASSLVENTGELFFGEGSRLTVL.

The gene calls are TRBV12-5 and TRBJ2-1; TRBD1 is a possible D gene (6 bases). Germline CDR1 is LGHNT and CDR2 is FRNRAP. The CDR3 length is 16 residues. Trimming cost V 1 base and J 5 bases, with 15 bases left between them. CDR3 bases: TGTGCTAGTGGTTTGGACCTGACAGGAAGGGACAATGAGCAGTTCTTC. Translated: CASGLDLTGRDNEQFF.

This clonotype was observed many times. This chain joins TRBV29-1 and TRBJ1-1; 7 bases match TRBD1. From germline, CDR1 is SQVTM and CDR2 ANQGSEA. This CDR3 comprises 15 residues. Trimming cost V 6 bases and J 1 base; bases outside gene matches: 11. This CDR3 reads CSVGSPTGSNTEAFF. DNA for the CDR3: TGCAGCGTGGGGAGCCCGACAGGGTCGAACACTGAAGCTTTCTTT.